The next 5 T cell receptor beta chains were all read from a single sample in a study of OX40 agonist ivuxolimab in advanced cancers. The table came from immunoSEQ multiplex PCR; TCRdb's copy has only in-frame clones and leaves some out. Here the sample spans about 100,000 clones, 90% being singletons. The specimen comprised CD4+ or CD8+ T cells sorted from blood, sampled in a trial of the OX40 agonist ivuxolimab. Every receptor here comes from an adult with an advanced solid tumor such as melanoma, head and neck, liver or kidney cancer.

In this sample, this clone turned up once. This chain uses TRBV6-5 with TRBJ1-1, with D maybe TRBD1 (5 bases). V was clipped by 0 bases and J by 7 bases, with 12 bases between them. In germline, CDR1 is MNHEY, CDR2 SVGAGI. This CDR3 contains 14 residues. Here the CDR3 reads CASSYSQGWVEAFF. The CDR3 DNA is TGTGCCAGCAGTTACTCGCAGGGTTGGGTTGAAGCTTTCTTT.

In this sample, this clone turned up once. The rearrangement joins TRBV29-1 to TRBJ2-7; TRBD1 matches 11 bases. The junction had 7 bases not matched to a gene; V was cut back by 6 bases and J by 6 bases. CDR3 length: 13 amino acids. CDR1 is SQVTM and CDR2 is ANQGSEA in the germline V gene. The CDR3 loop is CSVRTGGNSEQYF. CDR3 coding DNA: TGCAGCGTGAGGACAGGGGGCAATTCCGAGCAGTACTTC.

The V and J genes are TRBV6-5 and TRBJ2-2; TRBD1 aligns across 10 bases. J lost 5 bases, V lost 6 bases, and 6 bases had no gene match. This CDR3 spans 15 amino acids. Germline CDR1 MNHEY, CDR2 SVGAGI. The CDR3 coding sequence is TGTGCCAGCAGCAAGGGACAGGGGCGAACCGGGGAGCTGTTTTTT. This encodes CASSKGQGRTGELFF.

The chain links TRBV20-1 to TRBJ1-2, with D unclear. This CDR3 comprises 10 residues. The germline CDR1 and CDR2 sequences are DFQATT and SNEGSKA (reference sequence). V was shortened by 0 bases and J by 8 bases, with 4 bases between the two germline ends. The CDR3 here is CSARDSGYTF. The CDR3 DNA reads TGCAGTGCTAGAGATTCCGGCTACACCTTC.

The V and J genes are TRBV19 and TRBJ1-4; TRBD1 agrees at 9 bases. This CDR3 is built from 16 residues. CDR1 LNHDA and CDR2 SQIVND come from the germline V gene (reference sequence). J was trimmed by 0 bases and V by 5 bases; bases with no gene match: 4. The CDR3 spells CASSVQGAATNEKLFF. In DNA form, the CDR3 reads TGTGCCAGTAGTGTACAGGGGGCCGCAACTAATGAAAAACTGTTTTTT.